This T cell receptor beta chain was sequenced in a study of OX40 agonist ivuxolimab in advanced cancers. Study as a whole: Aged about 20 to 80 with a mean of around 60 years, they were about 83% male.

The germline gives CDR1 SGHNT, CDR2 YYREEE (reference sequence). The CDR3 has 15 residues. Trimming pared 4 bases from V and 2 bases from J, leaving 16 bases between. The method was immunoSEQ multiplex PCR; TCRdb's version includes in-frame clones alone and lacks a portion of them. Of 30,000 or so clones in the sample, 80% to 95% are singletons; the top ten hold less than 10%. The sample here was CD4+ or CD8+ T cells sorted from blood, taken in a trial of the OX40 agonist ivuxolimab. This sequence originates from an adult with an advanced solid tumor such as melanoma, head and neck, liver or kidney cancer. The V call is TRBV5-4, the J call TRBJ2-7, with D maybe TRBD2 (5 bases). This chain's CDR3 is CASSPGKRQTYEQYF. The CDR3 nucleotides are TGTGCCAGCAGCCCGGGGAAGAGGCAGACCTACGAGCAGTACTTC.